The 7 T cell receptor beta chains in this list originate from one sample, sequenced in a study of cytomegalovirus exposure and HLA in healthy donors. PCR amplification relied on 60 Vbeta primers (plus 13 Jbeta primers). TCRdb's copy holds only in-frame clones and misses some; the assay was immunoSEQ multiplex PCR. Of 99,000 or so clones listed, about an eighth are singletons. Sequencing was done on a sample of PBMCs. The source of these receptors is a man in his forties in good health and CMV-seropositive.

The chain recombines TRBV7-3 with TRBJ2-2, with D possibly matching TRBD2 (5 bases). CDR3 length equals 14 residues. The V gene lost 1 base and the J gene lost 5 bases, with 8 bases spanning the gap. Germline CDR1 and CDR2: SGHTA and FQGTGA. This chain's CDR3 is CASSLIGETGELFF. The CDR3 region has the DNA TGTGCCAGCAGCTTAATCGGGGAAACCGGGGAGCTGTTTTTT. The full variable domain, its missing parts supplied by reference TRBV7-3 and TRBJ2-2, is GAGVSQTPSNKVTEKGKYVELRCDPISGHTALYWYRQSLGQGPEFLIYFQGTGAADDSGLPNDRFFAVRPEGSVSTLKIQRTERGDSAVYLCASSLIGETGELFFGEGSRLTVL.

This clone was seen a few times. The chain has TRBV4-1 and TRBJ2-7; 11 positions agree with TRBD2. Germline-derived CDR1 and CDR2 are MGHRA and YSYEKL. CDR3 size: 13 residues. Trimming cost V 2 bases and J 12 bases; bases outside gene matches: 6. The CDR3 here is CASSQLAGGPRYF. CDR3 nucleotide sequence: TGCGCCAGCAGCCAATTAGCGGGAGGGCCCAGGTACTTC.

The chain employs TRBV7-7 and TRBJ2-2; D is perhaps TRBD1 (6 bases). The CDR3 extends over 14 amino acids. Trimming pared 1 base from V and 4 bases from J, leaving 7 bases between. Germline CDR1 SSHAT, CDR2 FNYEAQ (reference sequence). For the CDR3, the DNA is TGTGCCAGCAGCTTAGACAGGGTCACCGGGGAGCTGTTTTTT. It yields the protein CASSLDRVTGELFF.

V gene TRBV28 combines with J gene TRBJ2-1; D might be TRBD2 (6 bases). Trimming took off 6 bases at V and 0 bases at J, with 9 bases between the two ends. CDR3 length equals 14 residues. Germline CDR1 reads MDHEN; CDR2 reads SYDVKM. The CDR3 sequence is CASRLAYSYNEQFF. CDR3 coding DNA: TGTGCCAGCAGGCTAGCGTACTCCTACAATGAGCAGTTCTTC.

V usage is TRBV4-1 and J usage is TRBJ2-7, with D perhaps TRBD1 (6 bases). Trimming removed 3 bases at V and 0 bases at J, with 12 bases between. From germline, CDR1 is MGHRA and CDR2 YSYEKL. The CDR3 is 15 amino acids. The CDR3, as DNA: TGCGCCAGCAGCCAGGAAGACAGGCGCTCCTACGAGCAGTACTTC. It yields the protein CASSQEDRRSYEQYF.

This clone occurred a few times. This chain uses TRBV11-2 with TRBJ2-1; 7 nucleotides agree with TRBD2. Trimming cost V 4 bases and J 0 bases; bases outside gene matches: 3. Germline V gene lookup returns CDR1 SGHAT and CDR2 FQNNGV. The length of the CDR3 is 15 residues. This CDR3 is CASSSGLDSYNEQFF. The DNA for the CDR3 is TGTGCCAGCAGCTCAGGACTAGACTCCTACAATGAGCAGTTCTTC.

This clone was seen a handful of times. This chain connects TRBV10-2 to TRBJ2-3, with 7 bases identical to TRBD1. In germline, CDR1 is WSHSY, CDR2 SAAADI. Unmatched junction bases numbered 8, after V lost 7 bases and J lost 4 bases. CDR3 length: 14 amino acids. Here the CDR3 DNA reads TGCGCCAGCACCCTCGACAGGGTCTCAGATACGCAGTATTTT. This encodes CASTLDRVSDTQYF.